This paragraph covers one T cell receptor (beta chain) sequence. Its antigen remains unidentified. The read stops 3 residues short of the end of the CDR3; the missing end is completed from the germline J gene. This record comes from a study of T cell clonality in common variable immunodeficiency (dated by TCRdb to the mid-2010s). Summary of the overall study and its limitations: Even though DNA input was the same, control samples had an average of about 81,820 unique sequences each, compared with roughly 30,000 in CVID samples. Reportedly, TCRbeta sequences from CVID had fewer deletions and N-nucleotide insertions, and highly modified clones with 13 or more V deletions were absent from CVID. Patient heterogeneity within the CVID cohort put limits on correlating repertoire features with clinical complications. It was noted by the authors that sequencing of the repertoires of T cell subpopulations would be needed to clarify the cause of the increased clonality in CVID. Increased TCRbeta clonality was found in CVID subjects compared with healthy controls (t-test p = 0.018), with the increase being most characteristic of about a third of subjects. Fewer TCRbeta clones were shared among CVID subjects than among healthy controls (p < 0.0001).

Equivalent amounts of genomic DNA from CVID and control samples were used as sequencing input. For every sample, a 60 bp segment covering the rearranged TCRbeta CDR3 region was amplified and then sequenced. The immunoSEQ assay, a bias-corrected multiplex PCR with high-throughput sequencing, was employed for TCRbeta amplification. In the paper's pipeline: Every unique nucleotide sequence counted as a clone and was annotated with V, D and J genes, copy number and frequency. Sequences were labeled productive if in frame, and non-productive if out of frame or containing stop codons. Clonality was calculated from Shannon's entropy as previously described. The predicted amino acid sequences of productive clones were used to derive mean CDR3 Kyte-Doolittle hydropathy. Hierarchical clustering of scaled V gene usage was performed with the R hclust function using Manhattan distance and complete linkage. Clone sharing by CDR3 amino acid sequence was assessed by resampling 12 repertoires per group over 100 rounds. The repertoires were searched for 55 to 75 published EBV-specific and 245 published CMV-specific TCRbeta sequences. Two CVID samples yielding fewer than 10,000 sequences were excluded from analysis, leaving over 35 CVID repertoires. TCRdb provides this immuneACCESS table in a form limited to in-frame rearrangements. Some clones are lacking; in checked studies, under half of them reflect an unresolved V gene, and why the rest are absent is not known. V and J calls and clone size come straight from that table; D and trimming were deduced from the DNA. The sample comprises around 10,000 clones, and every one was counted more than once. Of the sample, over 6% is held by the ten largest clones.

Standard criteria, namely reduction of serum IgG, IgA and/or IgM below the normal range together with specific antibody deficiency, were applied for the diagnosis of CVID. The CVID group comprised about 45 subjects, about 15 female and roughly 30 male, aged roughly 9 to 65 years with a mean age of around 41. Both CVID patients and healthy controls were predominantly of Caucasian heritage. At the time of study participation, every CVID subject had been on replacement immunoglobulin therapy for one year or longer. No CVID subject was ill or taking immunomodulatory or immunosuppressive medication when blood was collected. Heparinized peripheral whole blood samples of about 5 to 8.5 ml were obtained from each donor. TCRbeta CDR3 repertoires were sequenced from genomic DNA of adults with common variable immune deficiency (CVID) and healthy adult controls. Diluted blood was subjected to density centrifugation over Hypaque 1077 or Ficoll-Paque for isolation of peripheral blood mononuclear cells. Genomic DNA was extracted from unsorted mononuclear cells by Qiagen column purification or by a centrifugation-based method.

V drops 2 bases and J drops 5 bases, leaving 10 bases in between. Including cysteine and phenylalanine, the CDR3 has 14 amino acids. The 33 bases shown cover part of the CDR3, and their frame starts at base 1. The CDR1 and CDR2 encoded by the germline V gene (reference sequence) are SGHAT and FQDESV. This TCR was sampled from a human donor with common variable immunodeficiency. Sequencing was done on a sample of peripheral blood mononuclear cells. The V and J genes are TRBV11-1 and TRBJ2-1; a weak D assignment points to TRBD1 (5 bases agree). Incomplete CDR3 DNA: TGTGCCAGCAGCTTATCGCCACAGGACAATGAG. It is translated as CASSLSPQDNE. The entire CDR3 is CASSLSPQDNEQFF.